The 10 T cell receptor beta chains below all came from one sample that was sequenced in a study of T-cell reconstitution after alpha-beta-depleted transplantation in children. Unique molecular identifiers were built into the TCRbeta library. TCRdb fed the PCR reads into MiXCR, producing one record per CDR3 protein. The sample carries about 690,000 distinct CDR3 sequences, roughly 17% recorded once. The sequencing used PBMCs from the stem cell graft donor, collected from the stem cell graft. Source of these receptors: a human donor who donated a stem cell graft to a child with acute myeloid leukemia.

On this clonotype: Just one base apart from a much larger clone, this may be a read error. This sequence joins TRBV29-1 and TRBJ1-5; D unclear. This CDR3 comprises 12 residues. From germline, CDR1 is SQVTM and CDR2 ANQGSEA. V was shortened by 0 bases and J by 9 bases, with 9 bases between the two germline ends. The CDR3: CSVEDGVRPQHF. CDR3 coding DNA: TGCAGCGTTGAAGATGGGGTTCGGCCCCAGCATTTT.

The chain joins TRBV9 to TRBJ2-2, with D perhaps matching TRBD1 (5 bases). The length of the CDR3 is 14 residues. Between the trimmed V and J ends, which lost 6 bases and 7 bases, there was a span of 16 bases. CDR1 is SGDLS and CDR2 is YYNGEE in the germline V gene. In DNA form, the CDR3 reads TGTGCCAGCAACCAGAAGGGGAATAGCGGGGAGCTGTTTTTT. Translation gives CASNQKGNSGELFF.

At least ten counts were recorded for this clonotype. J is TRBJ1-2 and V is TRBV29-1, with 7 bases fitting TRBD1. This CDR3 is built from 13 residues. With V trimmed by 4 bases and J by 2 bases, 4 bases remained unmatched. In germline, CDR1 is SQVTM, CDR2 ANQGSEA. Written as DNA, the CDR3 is TGCAGCGTTGGGCAGGGGGACAACTATGGCTACACCTTC. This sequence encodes CSVGQGDNYGYTF.

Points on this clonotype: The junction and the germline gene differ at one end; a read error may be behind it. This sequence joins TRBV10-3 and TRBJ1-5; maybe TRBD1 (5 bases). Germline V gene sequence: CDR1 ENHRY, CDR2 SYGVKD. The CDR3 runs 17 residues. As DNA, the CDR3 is TGTGCCAGCAGTGAGTCGACGGCGCGGGGCAGCAATCAGCCCCAGCATTTT. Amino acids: CASSESTARGSNQPQHF.

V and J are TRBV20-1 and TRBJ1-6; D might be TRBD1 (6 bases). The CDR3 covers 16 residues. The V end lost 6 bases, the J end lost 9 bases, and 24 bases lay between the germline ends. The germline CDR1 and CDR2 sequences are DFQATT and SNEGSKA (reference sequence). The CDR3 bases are TGCAGTGCGGATCTCCTATTCGAGGGGGTTAGTTCACCCCTCCACTTT. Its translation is CSADLLFEGVSSPLHF.

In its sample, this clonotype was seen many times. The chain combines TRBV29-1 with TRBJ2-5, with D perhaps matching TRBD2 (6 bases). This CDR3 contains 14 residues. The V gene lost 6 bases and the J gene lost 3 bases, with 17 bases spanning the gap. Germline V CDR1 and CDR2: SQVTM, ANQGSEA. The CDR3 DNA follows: TGCAGCGTGCGGGGACGCCTTTTTGAAGAGACCCAGTACTTC. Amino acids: CSVRGRLFEETQYF.

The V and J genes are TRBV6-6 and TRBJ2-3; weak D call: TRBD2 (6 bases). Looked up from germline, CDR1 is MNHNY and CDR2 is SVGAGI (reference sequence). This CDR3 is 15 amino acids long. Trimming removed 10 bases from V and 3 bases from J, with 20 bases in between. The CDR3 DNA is TGTGCCATTTCGCCGGACTCCGGGGGTACAGATACGCAGTATTTT. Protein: CAISPDSGGTDTQYF.

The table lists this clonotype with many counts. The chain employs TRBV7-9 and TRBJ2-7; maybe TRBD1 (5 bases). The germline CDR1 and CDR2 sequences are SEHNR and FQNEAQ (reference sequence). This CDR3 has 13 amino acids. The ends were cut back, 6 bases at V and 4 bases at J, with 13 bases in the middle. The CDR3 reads CASRSDSFYEQYF. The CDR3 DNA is TGTGCCAGCAGATCCGACAGTTTTTACGAGCAGTACTTC.

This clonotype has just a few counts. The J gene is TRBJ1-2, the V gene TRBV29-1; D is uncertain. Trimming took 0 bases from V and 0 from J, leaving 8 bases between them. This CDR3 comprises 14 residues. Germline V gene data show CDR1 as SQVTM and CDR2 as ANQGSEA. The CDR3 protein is CSVEDRYSNYGYTF. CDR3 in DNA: TGCAGCGTTGAAGATCGATACTCTAACTATGGCTACACCTTC.

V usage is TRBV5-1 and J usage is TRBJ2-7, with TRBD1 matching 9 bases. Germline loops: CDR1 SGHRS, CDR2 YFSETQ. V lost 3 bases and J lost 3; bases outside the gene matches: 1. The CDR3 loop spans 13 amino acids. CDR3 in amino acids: CASSWDRVYEQYF. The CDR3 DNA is TGCGCCAGCAGCTGGGACAGGGTCTACGAGCAGTACTTC.